Below are 29 T cell receptor beta chains sequenced from a single sample in a study of blood T cells in healthy people across ages. It was with a sample-barcoded 5' primer and a J-beta primer mix that a second PCR of roughly 7 to 11 cycles was run. TCRdb recomputed calls from the 5' RACE reads with MiXCR, one row per CDR3 protein. Of 1 million to 1.2 million distinct CDR3 sequences in the sample, about two fifths were seen once. The sample was blood. The source is a man aged 18 to 29 in good health.

This clonotype has a count of ten or more. The genes are TRBV4-3 and TRBJ2-3; a possible D gene is TRBD2 (5 bases). The CDR3 sequence is 15 residues long. Trimming pared 0 bases from V and 2 bases from J, leaving 9 bases between. CDR1 is LGHNA and CDR2 is YSLEER in the germline V gene. CDR3 coding DNA: TGCGCCAGCAGCCAAGATGAGCTAGCCACAGATACGCAGTATTTT. It translates to CASSQDELATDTQYF.

The chain recombines TRBV13 with TRBJ2-1, with 7 bases aligning to TRBD1. With V trimmed by 5 bases and J by 10 bases, 11 bases remained unmatched. There are 14 residues in the CDR3. In germline, CDR1 is PRHDT, CDR2 FYEKMQ (reference sequence). The CDR3 DNA follows: TGTGCCAGCAGCGATATAGGGAAGGGGGCAGAGCAGTTCTTC. It codes for CASSDIGKGAEQFF.

The CDR3 DNA follows: TGCAGCGTTTTAGACTCTGCCAGACAGCATAACTCCTACGAGCAGTACTTC. Amino acid sequence: CSVLDSARQHNSYEQYF. This chain connects TRBV29-1 to TRBJ2-7; possible D gene TRBD1, 5 bases. Trimming removed 5 bases at V and 0 bases at J, with 23 bases between. From germline, CDR1 is SQVTM and CDR2 ANQGSEA. This CDR3 spans 17 amino acids.

This chain links TRBV2 with TRBJ2-7; TRBD2 is a possible D gene (7 bases). Trimming removed 9 bases at V and 6 bases at J, with 15 bases between. The germline V gene has CDR1 SNHLY and CDR2 FYNNEI. CDR3 length equals 12 residues. CDR3 nucleotides: TGTGCCAGTCTACGGGGGGCGATCGAGCAGTACTTC. Its translation: CASLRGAIEQYF.

This chain joins TRBV7-3 and TRBJ2-3; no clear D. Per the germline V gene, CDR1 is SGHTA and CDR2 is FQGTGA. V lost 7 bases and J 2 bases, leaving 10 bases between the germline ends. This CDR3 is 13 amino acids long. CDR3 in DNA: TGTGCCAGCACATCAGGCCCCACAGATACGCAGTATTTT. Protein sequence: CASTSGPTDTQYF.

The chain recombines TRBV27 with TRBJ2-5; possible D gene TRBD1, 6 bases. This CDR3 is built from 16 residues. V shed 5 bases and J shed 3 bases, with 19 bases lying between them. Germline V gene sequence: CDR1 MNHEY, CDR2 SMNVEV (reference sequence). The CDR3 region is CASSAIPAGEEETQYF. The CDR3 nucleotides are TGTGCCAGCAGTGCCATCCCTGCAGGGGAAGAAGAGACCCAGTACTTC.

The chain couples TRBV6-2 or TRBV6-3 to TRBJ1-1; D unclear. This CDR3 is 15 amino acids long. CDR1 is MNHEY, CDR2 SVGEGT, per germline. Between the trimmed V and J ends, which lost 8 bases and 4 bases, there was a span of 20 bases. CDR3 residues: CASGPLSVGGTEAFF. The CDR3 DNA reads TGTGCCAGCGGTCCTTTGAGTGTGGGTGGCACTGAAGCTTTCTTT.

The rearrangement joins TRBV7-2 to TRBJ1-2; a weak D match, TRBD1 (5 bases). The V and J ends lost 3 bases and 3 bases respectively, with 17 bases between them. The germline V gene encodes CDR1 SGHTA and CDR2 FQGNSA. The CDR3 loop spans 16 amino acids. CDR3 in amino acids: CASSFPGEGWDYGYTF. Written as DNA, the CDR3 is TGTGCCAGCAGCTTCCCCGGGGAGGGGTGGGACTATGGCTACACCTTC. Drawing the rest from reference TRBV7-2 and TRBJ1-2, the complete variable domain is GAGVSQSPSNKVTEKGKDVELRCDPISGHTALYWYRQSLGQGLEFLIYFQGNSAPDKSGLPSDRFSAERTGGSVSTLTIQRTQQEDSAVYLCASSFPGEGWDYGYTFGSGTRLTVV.

This clonotype was seen more than once but under ten times. The chain recombines TRBV19 with TRBJ2-1; D remains unclear. CDR1 is LNHDA, CDR2 SQIVND, per germline (reference sequence). Trimming took 5 bases from V and 8 from J, leaving 16 bases between them. This CDR3 is 14 amino acids long. CDR3 in DNA: TGTGCCAGTAGTCCGGCATCATCTGGCGATGAGCAGTTCTTC. This codes for CASSPASSGDEQFF. Together with reference TRBV19 and TRBJ2-1, the CDR3 gives the full variable domain: DGGITQSPKYLFRKEGQNVTLSCEQNLNHDAMYWYRQDPGQGLRLIYYSQIVNDFQKGDIAEGYSVSREKKESFPLTVTSAQKNPTAFYLCASSPASSGDEQFFGPGTRLTVL.

V is TRBV9 and J is TRBJ2-7, with 7 bases identical to TRBD1. The CDR3 sequence is 15 residues long. The germline gives CDR1 SGDLS, CDR2 YYNGEE. Unmatched junction bases numbered 3, after V lost 0 bases and J lost 0 bases. The CDR3 here is CASSVGGQSSYEQYF. The CDR3 region has the DNA TGTGCCAGCAGCGTAGGGGGACAGAGCTCCTACGAGCAGTACTTC.

The table lists this clonotype with a few counts. The rearrangement uses TRBV9 and TRBJ1-1; D call uncertain. Trimming took off 0 bases at V and 4 bases at J, with 13 bases between the two ends. There are 15 residues in the CDR3. Germline V gene sequence: CDR1 SGDLS, CDR2 YYNGEE. CDR3 bases: TGTGCCAGCAGCGTAGGCGAGGGTTCGGGCACTGAAGCTTTCTTT. Translation: CASSVGEGSGTEAFF.

This clonotype was seen more than once but under ten times. The rearrangement uses TRBV5-1 and TRBJ2-1, with 8 positions matching TRBD1. V dropped 6 bases and J dropped 4; count of bases not matched to a gene: 12. CDR3 size: 16 residues. The germline V gene has CDR1 SGHRS and CDR2 YFSETQ. CDR3 DNA sequence: TGCGCCAGCACCCGAGTGGGGGACAGGCTTTACAATGAGCAGTTCTTC. This encodes CASTRVGDRLYNEQFF.

The chain couples TRBV28 to TRBJ2-2, with D unresolved. The germline CDR1 and CDR2 sequences are MDHEN and SYDVKM. The CDR3 length is 15 residues. Deletions cut 5 bases from V and 4 bases from J, with 14 bases between. The CDR3 region is CASSRTLRSTGELFF. Here the CDR3 DNA reads TGTGCCAGCAGTCGTACCTTGAGAAGCACCGGGGAGCTGTTTTTT.

The chain has TRBV6-5 and TRBJ1-2, with D unresolved. Trimming removed 7 bases from V and 0 bases from J, with 15 bases in between. Germline values: CDR1 MNHEY, CDR2 SVGAGI. CDR3 length: 15 residues. The CDR3 protein is CASIPSAGANYGYTF. CDR3 bases: TGTGCCAGCATACCCTCAGCAGGAGCTAACTATGGCTACACCTTC.

This chain connects TRBV2 to TRBJ2-1; TRBD2 aligns across 14 bases. The CDR3 length is 13 residues. V trimming: 8 bases; J trimming: 9 bases; junction bases outside the gene matches: 3. Germline values: CDR1 SNHLY, CDR2 FYNNEI. The CDR3 coding sequence is TGTGCCAGCGGGGGACTAGCGGGGGTTGAGCAGTTCTTC. Translated, it gives CASGGLAGVEQFF. Full variable domain (remainder filled in from reference TRBV2 and TRBJ2-1): EPEVTQTPSHQVTQMGQEVILRCVPISNHLYFYWYRQILGQKVEFLVSFYNNEISEKSEIFDDQFSVERPDGSNFTLKIRSTKLEDSAMYFCASGGLAGVEQFFGPGTRLTVL.

CDR3 protein: CSVRGLVGYTF. The CDR3 DNA is TGCAGCGTTCGGGGACTAGTTGGCTACACCTTC. The gene calls are TRBV29-1 and TRBJ1-2, with D possibly TRBD1 on 5 matching bases. The CDR3 runs to 11 residues. V was pared by 5 bases and J by 7 bases, with 11 bases between. Germline lookup yields CDR1 SQVTM and CDR2 ANQGSEA.

This chain uses TRBV20-1 with TRBJ1-1; 7 nucleotides agree with TRBD1. V was clipped by 1 base and J by 5 bases; unmatched bases: 7. The CDR3 spans 14 residues. CDR1 is DFQATT, CDR2 SNEGSKA, per germline (reference sequence). CDR3 bases: TGCAGTGCTAGAGGCAGGGGGGTAGGGACTGAAGCTTTCTTT. It is translated as CSARGRGVGTEAFF.

Only a few counts were recorded for this clonotype. V usage is TRBV29-1 and J usage is TRBJ2-4, with D possibly being TRBD1 (6 bases). The CDR3 spans 15 residues. The germline CDR1 and CDR2 sequences are SQVTM and ANQGSEA. V gave up 0 bases and J gave up 10 bases, with 19 bases separating them. As DNA, the CDR3 is TGCAGCGTTGAAGACCGTGACCCAGGGGTACGGATTCAGTACTTC. It translates to CSVEDRDPGVRIQYF.

This clonotype was detected only a few times. This chain connects TRBV10-3 to TRBJ1-5; TRBD1 aligns across 7 bases. The germline gives CDR1 ENHRY, CDR2 SYGVKD. V shed 3 bases, J shed 1 base, and the junction held 0 bases outside the gene matches. This CDR3 has 14 residues. CDR3 protein: CAISDRGSNQPQHF. CDR3 DNA: TGTGCCATCAGTGACAGGGGGAGCAATCAGCCCCAGCATTTT.

The gene calls are TRBV5-6 and TRBJ2-2; 8 bases fit TRBD1. Germline values: CDR1 SGHDT, CDR2 YYEEEE. This CDR3 region has 17 residues. With 2 bases clipped from V and 1 base from J, the junction kept 7 bases outside the gene matches. CDR3 protein: CASSFGQGAKNTGELFF. CDR3 in DNA: TGTGCCAGCAGCTTTGGTCAGGGGGCTAAGAACACCGGGGAGCTGTTTTTT.

This clonotype has only a few counts. The chain combines TRBV9 with TRBJ2-1, with D possibly TRBD2 on 5 matching bases. The germline V gene has CDR1 SGDLS and CDR2 YYNGEE. Between the trimmed V and J ends, which lost 4 bases and 3 bases, there was a span of 11 bases. The CDR3 runs to 14 residues. CDR3 protein: CASSTPRDYNEQFF. The DNA for the CDR3 is TGTGCCAGCAGCACCCCCCGGGACTACAATGAGCAGTTCTTC.

This clonotype was counted a few times. The rearrangement uses TRBV9 and TRBJ2-3; D is perhaps TRBD2 (5 bases). Trimming cost V 3 bases and J 6 bases, with 17 bases left between them. Germline V gene lookup returns CDR1 SGDLS and CDR2 YYNGEE. The CDR3 runs 15 residues. For the CDR3, the DNA is TGTGCCAGCAGCGACCCGGGGTTAGCATTGGATACGCAGTATTTT. Residues: CASSDPGLALDTQYF.

This clonotype was seen only a few times. The V call is TRBV12-3 or TRBV12-4, the J call TRBJ2-1, with TRBD2 identical over 12 bases. The CDR3 sequence is 16 residues long. V gave up 6 bases and J gave up 7 bases; unmatched junction bases: 10. The CDR3 DNA is TGTGCCAGCAGCTACCAGCTAGCGGGGGGGACAAATGAGCAGTTCTTC. Its protein is CASSYQLAGGTNEQFF.

The chain uses TRBV6-5 and TRBJ1-1; the D is unclear. The CDR3 totals 14 residues. Between the trimmed V and J ends, which lost 0 bases and 8 bases, there was a span of 13 bases. CDR1 MNHEY and CDR2 SVGAGI come from the germline V gene. The CDR3: CASSYSRTISEAFF. Written as DNA, the CDR3 is TGTGCCAGCAGTTACTCGAGAACTATATCCGAAGCTTTCTTT.

The chain joins TRBV3-1 to TRBJ2-3, with D possibly matching TRBD1 (5 bases). Trimming stripped 2 bases from V and 13 bases from J, with 13 bases between. This CDR3 is 12 amino acids long. The V gene's germline CDR1 is LGHDT and CDR2 YNNKEL (reference sequence). CDR3 bases: TGTGCCAGCAGCCAATCTGACAGACGGGAGTATTTT. The encoded protein is CASSQSDRREYF.

In this sample, this clonotype turned up a few times. This chain connects TRBV28 to TRBJ2-1; D call uncertain. This CDR3 has 15 residues. The germline V and J ends were trimmed by 6 bases and 5 bases, with 17 bases remaining between them. CDR1 MDHEN and CDR2 SYDVKM come from the germline V gene. In DNA form, the CDR3 reads TGTGCCAGCAGCGAAAGGTCAAGGAATAACAATGAGCAGTTCTTC. This codes for CASSERSRNNNEQFF.

CDR3 loop: CASSALHGGNSPLHF. The DNA of the CDR3 is TGTGCCAGCAGCGCCCTTCATGGGGGAAATTCACCCCTCCACTTT. This chain uses TRBV21-1 with TRBJ1-6; the table's D gene call, TRBD1, was not cross checked with the DNA. TRBV21-1 is shown as a pseudogene. The CDR3 extends over 15 amino acids.

CDR3 sequence: CSARTGVQETQYF. The CDR3 region has the DNA TGCAGTGCCAGGACAGGGGTCCAAGAGACCCAGTACTTC. The chain has TRBV20-1 and TRBJ2-5; 9 bases line up with TRBD1. The J segment lost 1 base and the V segment lost 6 bases, leaving 3 bases of the junction unmatched. Germline values: CDR1 DFQATT, CDR2 SNEGSKA (reference sequence). The CDR3 loop spans 13 amino acids.

The chain links TRBV12-3 or TRBV12-4 to TRBJ2-1; maybe TRBD1 (5 bases). V was trimmed by 2 bases and J by 2 bases, leaving 7 bases between them. The CDR3 has 14 amino acids. This CDR3 reads CASSLQGPYNEQFF. The CDR3 DNA follows: TGTGCCAGCAGTTTACAGGGTCCCTACAATGAGCAGTTCTTC.